This is a list of T cell receptor beta chains from one sample in a study of blood T cells in healthy people across ages. TCRdb called the 5' RACE reads again in MiXCR, with one record for every CDR3 protein. This table has 550,000 to 750,000 distinct CDR3 sequences, approximately 21% appearing once. The sample taken for sequencing was blood. All receptors come from a man between 65 and 85 years old in good health. CDR3s include the opening cysteine and the closing phenylalanine or tryptophan. The order of the fields is D gene, clone size, J gene, V gene, CDR3 protein, CDR3 DNA. A D gene is named only where the DNA matches it firmly. Size tells how often a clone was seen (once, few, many) or the class of an expanded clone, and some rows leave it out.

d_call: TRBD1
clone_size: few
j_call: TRBJ2-7
v_call: TRBV10-3
cdr3_aa: CAISLSGQGAYEQYF
cdr3_nt: TGTGCCATCAGTCTCTCGGGACAGGGGGCCTACGAGCAGTACTTC

d_call: NA
clone_size: NA
j_call: TRBJ2-1
v_call: TRBV20-1
cdr3_aa: CSASGGGSISYNEQFF
cdr3_nt: TGCAGTGCTAGTGGGGGCGGCTCTATCTCCTACAATGAGCAGTTCTTC

d_call: NA
clone_size: few
j_call: TRBJ2-7
v_call: TRBV4-1
cdr3_aa: CASSQEYQRPSYEQYF
cdr3_nt: TGCGCCAGCAGCCAAGAGTACCAGCGGCCGTCCTACGAGCAGTACTTC

d_call: NA
clone_size: few
j_call: TRBJ2-1
v_call: TRBV9
cdr3_aa: CASSSHRQVYNEQFF
cdr3_nt: TGTGCCAGCAGCTCACATCGACAGGTGTACAATGAGCAGTTCTTC

d_call: TRBD1
clone_size: few
j_call: TRBJ1-2
v_call: TRBV6-5
cdr3_aa: CASNSKSWDSSSYTF
cdr3_nt: TGTGCCAGCAATTCGAAGAGTTGGGACAGCTCAAGCTACACCTTC

d_call: NA
clone_size: NA
j_call: TRBJ1-1
v_call: TRBV18
cdr3_aa: CASSPVLLGGGTEAFF
cdr3_nt: TGTGCCAGCTCACCGGTCCTTTTAGGAGGGGGCACTGAAGCTTTCTTT

d_call: TRBD2
clone_size: NA
j_call: TRBJ2-2
v_call: TRBV13
cdr3_aa: CASSQTSGSSTGELFF
cdr3_nt: TGTGCCAGCAGCCAGACTAGCGGGAGTAGTACCGGGGAGCTGTTTTTT

d_call: NA
clone_size: NA
j_call: TRBJ2-7
v_call: TRBV21-1
cdr3_aa: CASSKTGEGQTYEQYF
cdr3_nt: TGTGCCAGCAGCAAAACCGGTGAGGGACAGACCTACGAGCAGTACTTC

d_call: NA
clone_size: NA
j_call: TRBJ1-2
v_call: TRBV6-5
cdr3_aa: CASSYSPGKDYGYTF
cdr3_nt: TGTGCCAGCAGTTACTCGCCGGGGAAGGACTATGGCTACACCTTC

d_call: NA
clone_size: NA
j_call: TRBJ2-3
v_call: TRBV18
cdr3_aa: CASSPPSRARTDTQYF
cdr3_nt: TGTGCCAGCTCACCACCCTCCAGGGCCCGGACAGATACGCAGTATTTT

d_call: NA
clone_size: few
j_call: TRBJ2-3
v_call: TRBV7-9
cdr3_aa: CATRTAELGTQYF
cdr3_nt: TGTGCCACCCGGACGGCAGAGCTCGGTACGCAGTATTTT

d_call: TRBD2
clone_size: few
j_call: TRBJ2-2
v_call: TRBV10-3
cdr3_aa: CAIGELAGETGELFF
cdr3_nt: TGTGCCATTGGGGAACTAGCGGGAGAAACCGGGGAGCTGTTTTTT

d_call: NA
clone_size: NA
j_call: TRBJ2-3
v_call: TRBV3-1
cdr3_aa: CASSTTGGPDTQYF
cdr3_nt: TGTGCCAGCAGTACTACCGGAGGGCCGGATACGCAGTATTTT

d_call: TRBD1
clone_size: NA
j_call: TRBJ1-2
v_call: TRBV28
cdr3_aa: CASSSGQVRGYTF
cdr3_nt: TGTGCCAGCAGCTCCGGACAGGTTCGAGGCTACACCTTC

d_call: NA
clone_size: few
j_call: TRBJ2-1
v_call: TRBV15
cdr3_aa: CATSRDQGGYEQFF
cdr3_nt: TGTGCCACCAGCAGAGACCAAGGGGGTTATGAGCAGTTCTTC

d_call: NA
clone_size: few
j_call: TRBJ2-5
v_call: TRBV3-1
cdr3_aa: CASSQPGPLSWQYF
cdr3_nt: TGTGCCAGCAGCCAGCCGGGACCCTTGAGTTGGCAGTACTTC

d_call: NA
clone_size: many
j_call: TRBJ2-7
v_call: TRBV5-1
cdr3_aa: CASSLDWGFEQYF
cdr3_nt: TGCGCCAGCAGCTTGGATTGGGGATTTGAGCAGTACTTC